The 26 T cell receptor beta chains given below trace back to one sample, sequenced in a study of T cells in Graves' hyperthyroidism and ophthalmopathy. TCR beta CDR3 region amplification was performed from RNA transcripts. The TCR CDR3 first-round RT-PCR relied on the HTBI primer set. TCRdb independently ran MiXCR on the multiplex PCR reads; one entry per CDR3 protein. The sample yields some 600,000 distinct CDR3 sequences, approximately 15% seen once. Source material: blood. These receptors all come from a woman aged 25 to 39 with Graves' hyperthyroidism that later progressed to Graves' ophthalmopathy.

This clonotype was seen a few times. V is TRBV6-1 and J is TRBJ1-4; 9 bases agree with TRBD1. The CDR3 contains 15 residues. Trimming cost V 6 bases and J 2 bases; bases outside gene matches: 4. CDR1 and CDR2 from the germline V gene are MNHNS and SASEGT. The CDR3 region has the DNA TGTGCCAGCAGCAGGACAGGGGTTACTAATGAAAAACTGTTTTTT. This encodes CASSRTGVTNEKLFF.

The gene calls are TRBV9 and TRBJ1-3; D call uncertain. V shed 2 bases and J shed 0 bases, with 6 bases lying between them. Germline V gene sequence: CDR1 SGDLS, CDR2 YYNGEE. The CDR3 extends over 14 amino acids. The chain's CDR3 is CASSVVISGNTIYF. The CDR3 coding sequence is TGTGCCAGCAGCGTGGTCATCTCTGGAAACACCATATATTTT.

The sample holds many counts of this clonotype. The chain employs TRBV6-1 and TRBJ1-5; D not certain. The germline V gene has CDR1 MNHNS and CDR2 SASEGT. Trimming shortened V by 2 bases and J by 5 bases, and 16 bases separated the two germline ends. This CDR3 contains 16 residues. This CDR3 is CASSESSLSSHQPQHF. The DNA for the CDR3 is TGTGCCAGCAGTGAATCAAGTCTCAGTTCGCATCAGCCCCAGCATTTT.

This clonotype was seen repeatedly, ten times or more. The rearrangement joins TRBV10-3 to TRBJ2-3, with TRBD2 matching over 9 bases. Per germline, CDR1 ENHRY and CDR2 SYGVKD. With 2 bases clipped from V and 0 bases from J, the junction kept 3 bases outside the gene matches. The CDR3 totals 16 residues. As DNA, the CDR3 is TGTGCCATCAGTGAGAATGCGGGGGGGAGCACAGATACGCAGTATTTT. Protein: CAISENAGGSTDTQYF.

This clonotype was observed many times. The chain is built from TRBV9 and TRBJ2-7, with 7 nucleotides matching TRBD1. The germline V gene encodes CDR1 SGDLS and CDR2 YYNGEE. V gave up 0 bases and J gave up 2 bases; unmatched junction bases: 8. The CDR3 has 16 residues. CDR3 residues: CASSVEGAVSAYEQYF. Written as DNA, the CDR3 is TGTGCCAGCAGCGTAGAGGGGGCGGTCTCCGCCTACGAGCAGTACTTC. Full variable domain (remainder filled in from reference TRBV9 and TRBJ2-7): DSGVTQTPKHLITATGQRVTLRCSPRSGDLSVYWYQQSLDQGLQFLIQYYNGEERAKGNILERFSAQQFPDLHSELNLSSLELGDSALYFCASSVEGAVSAYEQYFGPGTRLTVT.

On this clonotype: A read error may explain this, as a much larger clone is one base away. The chain combines TRBV10-3 with TRBJ1-4; tentatively, D is TRBD1 (5 bases). Germline CDR1 ENHRY, CDR2 SYGVKD. The CDR3 covers 13 residues. The DNA of the CDR3 is TGTGCCATCAGCCGAGGGGCAGGTGAAAATCTGTTTTTT. Protein product: CAISRGAGENLFF.

This clonotype was counted only a few times. The V call is TRBV27, the J call TRBJ1-6; D gene unclear. Germline CDR1 and CDR2: MNHEY and SMNVEV (reference sequence). This CDR3 contains 15 residues. Trimming stripped 5 bases from V and 0 bases from J, with 8 bases between. CDR3 DNA sequence: TGTGCCAGCAGTATCCGGGTCTCCTATAATTCACCCCTCCACTTT. Protein product: CASSIRVSYNSPLHF.

This clonotype has a count of ten or more. The V gene is TRBV7-2, the J gene TRBJ2-2; D is unresolved. Germline V gene data show CDR1 as SGHTA and CDR2 as FQGNSA. The length of the CDR3 is 12 residues. The V end lost 5 bases, the J end lost 5 bases, and 6 bases lay between the germline ends. CDR3: CASSLYTGELFF. CDR3 nucleotide sequence: TGTGCCAGCAGCCTTTATACCGGGGAGCTGTTTTTT.

This rearrangement joins TRBV5-1 to TRBJ2-1; D ambiguous. The germline V gene encodes CDR1 SGHRS and CDR2 YFSETQ. This CDR3 has 15 residues. The V and J ends lost 4 bases and 4 bases respectively, with 15 bases between them. The CDR3 coding sequence is TGCGCCAGCAGCAATCCTGGAAGTGAGTACAATGAGCAGTTCTTC. Protein sequence: CASSNPGSEYNEQFF.

This clonotype has at least ten counts. V is TRBV30 and J is TRBJ2-1; 7 bases match TRBD2. Germline CDR1 and CDR2: GTSNPN and SVGIG (reference sequence). V lost 3 bases, J lost 2 bases, and 4 bases stayed unmatched. The CDR3 totals 14 residues. In DNA, the CDR3 is TGTGCCTGGAGACGTAGCGGGCCCTACAATGAGCAGTTCTTC. This sequence encodes CAWRRSGPYNEQFF. Combining the CDR3 with reference TRBV30 and TRBJ2-1 gives the whole variable domain SQTIHQWPATLVQPVGSPLSLECTVEGTSNPNLYWYRQAAGRGLQLLFYSVGIGQISSEVPQNLSASRPQDRQFILSSKKLLLSDSGFYLCAWRRSGPYNEQFFGPGTRLTVL.

This clonotype was detected ten times or more. V gene TRBV5-5 combines with J gene TRBJ2-7; 9 nucleotides line up with TRBD1. V trimming: 4 bases; J trimming: 3 bases; junction bases outside the gene matches: 5. The CDR3 spans 14 residues. Germline V gene sequence: CDR1 SGHKS, CDR2 YYEKEE (reference sequence). The CDR3 coding sequence is TGTGCCAGCAGCACCCAGGGACAGGGCTACGAGCAGTACTTC. It translates to CASSTQGQGYEQYF.

This clonotype has at least ten counts. This chain links TRBV28 with TRBJ1-5, with a tentative D call TRBD1 (6 bases). CDR1 MDHEN and CDR2 SYDVKM come from the germline V gene. The V end lost 6 bases, the J end lost 2 bases, and 14 bases lay between the germline ends. This CDR3 is 15 amino acids long. CDR3 sequence: CASRTQGYGNQPQHF. In nucleotides, the CDR3 is TGTGCCAGCAGAACACAGGGTTATGGCAATCAGCCCCAGCATTTT.

This clonotype was found many times. The chain links TRBV12-3 or TRBV12-4 to TRBJ2-2; TRBD1 aligns across 10 bases. The CDR3 runs 15 residues. Trimming at V came to 6 bases and at J to 7 bases, leaving 8 bases not matched to a gene. CDR3 amino acids: CASRPDRGRVGELFF. CDR3 DNA: TGTGCCAGCAGACCTGACAGGGGGCGGGTCGGGGAGCTGTTTTTT.

The chain employs TRBV29-1 and TRBJ1-1; 12 bases match TRBD1. The CDR3 is 15 amino acids. CDR1 and CDR2 (germline): SQVTM, ANQGSEA. Trimming took 7 bases from V and 4 from J; bases not matched to a gene: 10. In DNA, the CDR3 is TGCAGCGCCCAGGGGACAGGGGGCAGATTCACTGAAGCTTTCTTT. Translating gives CSAQGTGGRFTEAFF.

Only one count was recorded for this clonotype. Since a much larger clone is just one base distant, this may be a read error. This chain links TRBV2 with TRBJ2-1, with D uncertain. The assigned J gene may be wrong: the sequence end matches TRBJ2-7 better. CDR3 length equals 16 residues. Germline values: CDR1 SNHLY, CDR2 FYNNEI. The DNA of the CDR3 is TGTGCCAGCAGTGTCAGCATCTACCTCTCCTACAATGAGCAGTACTTC. This encodes CASSVSIYLSYNEQYF.

V gene TRBV24-1 combines with J gene TRBJ1-6, with 7 positions matching TRBD1. Germline V CDR1 and CDR2: KGHDR, SFDVKD. The CDR3 is 15 amino acids. Trimming at V came to 7 bases and at J to 7 bases, leaving 9 bases not matched to a gene. This chain's CDR3 is CATSAGGIRNSPLHF. In DNA form, the CDR3 reads TGTGCCACCAGCGCAGGGGGAATTAGGAATTCACCCCTCCACTTT.

This clonotype was recorded a few times. The gene calls are TRBV6-2 or TRBV6-3 and TRBJ1-6, with D maybe TRBD1 (6 bases). CDR3 length: 18 amino acids. Trimming cost V 6 bases and J 9 bases, with 27 bases left between them. Germline V lookup: CDR1 MNHEY, CDR2 SVGEGT. In nucleotides, the CDR3 is TGTGCCAGCAGACAAGGACCTATGGGGGGCTATATGATTTCACCCCTCCACTTT. It codes for CASRQGPMGGYMISPLHF.

This clonotype was seen at least ten times. V and J are TRBV20-1 and TRBJ2-1; 8 bases map to TRBD1. Trimming cost V 3 bases and J 6 bases; bases outside gene matches: 10. The CDR3 is 15 amino acids. Germline CDR1 DFQATT, CDR2 SNEGSKA (reference sequence). The CDR3 loop is CSASAGTGRFNEQFF. The CDR3 nucleotides read TGCAGTGCTAGTGCCGGGACAGGCCGGTTCAATGAGCAGTTCTTC.

As to this clonotype: A read error may explain this, as a much larger clone is one base away. V is TRBV11-2 and J is TRBJ2-7; TRBD2 matches 9 bases. The germline gives CDR1 SGHAT, CDR2 FQNNGV. Losses at the gene ends were 2 bases for V and 7 bases for J; bases not matched to a gene: 6. This CDR3 region has 14 residues. The CDR3 loop is CASSLLAGHNEQYF. The DNA of the CDR3 is TGTGCCAGCAGCTTACTAGCGGGGCACAATGAGCAGTACTTC.

This clonotype came up many times. The rearrangement joins TRBV20-1 to TRBJ2-3, with no clear D. The V gene's germline CDR1 is DFQATT and CDR2 SNEGSKA (reference sequence). V lost 6 bases and J lost 3, with 7 bases in between. This CDR3 is 11 amino acids long. The CDR3 loop is CSAVRTDTQYF. CDR3 nucleotide sequence: TGCAGTGCCGTCAGGACAGATACGCAGTATTTT.

The chain is built from TRBV9 and TRBJ2-3; weak D call: TRBD1 (6 bases). Germline V CDR1 and CDR2: SGDLS, YYNGEE. V was clipped by 4 bases and J by 4 bases, with 13 bases between them. The CDR3 length is 14 residues. The CDR3 region is CASSRMRGSDTQYF. CDR3 bases: TGTGCCAGCAGCCGTATGAGGGGGTCAGATACGCAGTATTTT.

This clonotype was seen at least ten times. This chain connects TRBV29-1 to TRBJ2-7, with 7 bases matching TRBD2. The germline CDR1 and CDR2 sequences are SQVTM and ANQGSEA. V was clipped by 7 bases and J by 6 bases; unmatched bases: 6. This CDR3 spans 11 amino acids. For the CDR3, the DNA is TGCAGCGGAGAGCGGGGCGCCGAGCAGTACTTC. This sequence encodes CSGERGAEQYF.

The chain joins TRBV30 to TRBJ2-7; a possible D gene is TRBD1 (6 bases). The ends were cut back, 1 base at V and 3 bases at J, with 16 bases in the middle. Germline V lookup: CDR1 GTSNPN, CDR2 SVGIG (reference sequence). This CDR3 comprises 15 residues. Here the CDR3 reads CAWSDPETGIYEQYF. CDR3 DNA sequence: TGTGCCTGGAGTGACCCAGAGACAGGAATCTACGAGCAGTACTTC.

This clonotype was detected many times. This sequence joins TRBV12-3 or TRBV12-4 and TRBJ1-6, with D possibly TRBD1 on 5 matching bases. V dropped 5 bases and J dropped 5 bases, with 13 bases sitting between them. The CDR3 spans 15 residues. This CDR3 is CASSLRQIDNSPLHF. The DNA for the CDR3 is TGTGCCAGCAGTCTAAGACAGATAGATAATTCACCCCTCCACTTT.

This sequence joins TRBV7-9 and TRBJ1-1; tentative D call: TRBD1 (5 bases). The CDR3 extends over 17 amino acids. CDR1 is SEHNR and CDR2 is FQNEAQ in the germline V gene (reference sequence). V gave up 5 bases and J gave up 6 bases, with 25 bases separating them. Written as DNA, the CDR3 is TGTGCCAGCAGCGATAATTTGAACCAGGGTGTCCACGCTGAAGCTTTCTTT. This sequence encodes CASSDNLNQGVHAEAFF.

This clonotype has just a few counts. The J gene is TRBJ2-3, the V gene TRBV5-1, with D possibly matching TRBD2 (6 bases). Trimming cost V 5 bases and J 5 bases, with 18 bases left between them. Germline CDR1 SGHRS, CDR2 YFSETQ. This CDR3 region has 15 residues. CDR3 DNA sequence: TGCGCCAGCAGTGAGTCGGGAGACCCCGAAGATACGCAGTATTTT. Residues: CASSESGDPEDTQYF.